This T cell receptor (beta chain) was observed in a study of cytomegalovirus exposure and HLA in healthy donors. Across the whole study: About 200 million T cells yielded more than 90 million unique TCR beta sequences, as an earlier analysis found.

PCR used 60 Vbeta primers and 13 Jbeta primers. Original methodology: Among the unique TCR beta chains that a later analysis counted, about 81 million in all, some 10 million were shared. Repertoires were generated with immunoSEQ multiplex PCR, while TCRdb's copy carries only in-frame clones and drops some. D and trimming come from the DNA, and the V and J calls and clone size come from that table. This sample contains approximately 120,000 clones. Study observations and caveats: According to the study, around 180 TCR beta chains were cytomegalovirus-associated.

A remark on this clone: What it binds is unknown.

The sequence derives from a middle-aged man in good health and CMV-seronegative. Sequencing was carried out using PBMCs.

The CDR3 loop reads CASTSPRRGGETQYF. The CDR3 DNA is TGTGCCAGCACCTCCCCCCGCCGGGGTGGGGAGACCCAGTACTTC. This chain uses TRBV28 with TRBJ2-5, with a weak D call TRBD2 (5 bases). The CDR3 extends over 15 amino acids. Germline CDR1 MDHEN, CDR2 SYDVKM. V was trimmed by 7 bases and J by 5 bases, leaving 20 bases between them. The full variable domain, in which reference TRBV28 and TRBJ2-5 provide the parts outside the CDR3, is DVKVTQSSRYLVKRTGEKVFLECVQDMDHENMFWYRQDPGLGLRLIYFSYDVKMKEKGDIPEGYSVSREKKERFSLILESASTNQTSMYLCASTSPRRGGETQYFGPGTRLLVL.